The rows below give T cell receptor beta chains drawn from one sample of a study of blood T cell repertoires in COVID-19. Profiling relied on immunoSEQ multiplex PCR, and the TCRdb table lists in-frame clones only, not all of them. The sample lists approximately 400,000 clones, around 87% occurring once. Sequenced material: PBMCs or T cells enriched from blood (not recorded which). Receptors were obtained from a man aged 25-45 years who had recovered from COVID-19. The CDR3 runs from the conserved cysteine through the conserved F or W. The D gene is left open where the match is weak. Rows give clone size only sometimes, using once, few, many, or a class for an expanded clone.

D	V	length	J	size	CDR3	DNA
-	TRBV2	14	TRBJ1-1	-	CASSARTPGTEAFF	TGTGCCAGCAGTGCGCGAACCCCGGGGACTGAAGCTTTCTTT
-	TRBV14	16	TRBJ1-2	-	CASSQDLGHPWYGYTF	TGTGCCAGCAGCCAAGATCTTGGCCACCCGTGGTATGGCTACACCTTC
-	TRBV20-1	18	TRBJ1-5	few	CSASPQAQGTQGNQPQHF	TGCAGTGCTAGTCCCCAAGCACAGGGAACTCAGGGCAATCAGCCCCAGCATTTT
TRBD1	TRBV7-2	15	TRBJ1-2	-	CASSPGDRGTYGYTF	TGTGCCAGCAGCCCGGGGGACAGAGGGACCTATGGCTACACCTTC
TRBD1	TRBV10-3	14	TRBJ1-2	-	CAIKQQGAGYGYTF	TGTGCCATCAAGCAGCAGGGGGCAGGCTATGGCTACACCTTC
TRBD1	TRBV27	15	TRBJ1-1	-	CASRKPTGDNTEAFF	TGTGCCAGCAGAAAACCGACAGGGGACAACACTGAAGCTTTCTTT
TRBD1	TRBV19	13	TRBJ1-1	-	CASSVRQGREAFF	TGTGCCAGTAGTGTGCGACAGGGACGTGAAGCTTTCTTT
TRBD1	TRBV5-1	18	TRBJ1-3	once	CASSRGQEATLSGNTIYF	TGCGCCAGCAGCAGGGGGCAGGAGGCTACTCTCTCTGGAAACACCATATATTTT
TRBD1	TRBV10-3	14	TRBJ1-1	-	CAISTQDRETEAFF	TGTGCCATCAGTACCCAGGACAGGGAAACTGAAGCTTTCTTT
-	TRBV7-8	15	TRBJ1-1	few	CASSLGPGRRTEAFF	TGTGCCAGCAGCTTAGGGCCAGGGAGGAGGACTGAAGCTTTCTTT
-	TRBV5-4	14	TRBJ1-1	-	CAGLKAGLNTEAFF	TGTGCCGGTCTTAAAGCTGGGCTGAACACTGAAGCTTTCTTT
-	TRBV18	16	TRBJ2-2	-	CASSPPTQGNTGELFF	TGTGCCAGCTCACCACCCACCCAGGGGAACACCGGGGAGCTGTTTTTT
-	TRBV6-5	15	TRBJ2-7	-	CASSYSYESSYEQYF	TGTGCCAGCAGTTACTCGTATGAGAGCTCCTACGAGCAGTACTTC
TRBD1	TRBV6-6	16	TRBJ1-1	-	CASLPGQGARNTEAFF	TGTGCCAGCTTACCAGGACAGGGGGCTCGGAACACTGAAGCTTTCTTT
TRBD1	TRBV27	14	TRBJ2-1	-	CASSTAGQVNEQFF	TGTGCCAGCAGTACCGCGGGACAGGTCAATGAGCAGTTCTTC
TRBD1	TRBV5-1	17	TRBJ1-1	few	CASSLVGQGAWNTEAFF	TGCGCCAGCAGCTTGGTGGGACAGGGGGCCTGGAACACTGAAGCTTTCTTT
TRBD2	TRBV5-4	14	TRBJ2-5	-	CASSSPGGEETQYF	TGTGCCAGCAGCTCACCTGGGGGGGAAGAGACCCAGTACTTC
TRBD1	TRBV7-2	16	TRBJ1-4	few	CASSLGAGQGAGKLFF	TGTGCCAGCAGCTTAGGCGCCGGACAGGGGGCCGGGAAACTGTTTTTT
-	TRBV7-2	14	TRBJ1-2	-	CASSPGVLVYGYTF	TGTGCCAGCAGTCCGGGGGTGCTCGTCTATGGCTACACCTTC
-	TRBV10-2	11	TRBJ2-3	-	CASMGSGSQYF	TGCGCCAGCATGGGGTCGGGATCGCAGTATTTT
-	TRBV11-2	13	TRBJ2-2	-	CASSLGATGELFF	TGTGCCAGCAGCTTAGGCGCCACCGGGGAGCTGTTTTTT
-	TRBV4-2	13	TRBJ2-5	-	CASSSGPGETQYF	TGTGCCAGCAGCTCAGGCCCTGGGGAGACCCAGTACTTC
-	TRBV19	12	TRBJ1-4	-	CASKGRGEKLFF	TGTGCCAGTAAGGGAAGGGGAGAAAAACTGTTTTTT
TRBD1	TRBV7-6	17	TRBJ2-7	-	CASTLVPPRQGLGEQYF	TGTGCCAGCACCCTAGTGCCACCTCGACAGGGCTTGGGGGAGCAGTACTTC
-	TRBV30	12	TRBJ2-7	-	CAWSSNSLEQYF	TGTGCCTGGAGTTCAAACTCTTTGGAGCAGTACTTC
TRBD1	TRBV3-1/TRBV3-2	18	TRBJ1-5	few	CASSPSPRTGSANQPQHF	TGTGCCAGCAGCCCCTCTCCCCGGACAGGGTCGGCGAATCAGCCCCAGCATTTT
-	TRBV20-1	11	TRBJ2-5	-	CSATRQETQYF	TGCAGTGCAACACGACAAGAGACCCAGTACTTC
-	TRBV18	12	TRBJ2-7	-	CASSPVLHEQYF	TGTGCCAGCTCACCAGTCCTCCACGAGCAGTACTTC
TRBD1	TRBV28	14	TRBJ1-2	many	CASGPGTGEDGYTF	TGTGCCAGCGGCCCTGGGACAGGGGAGGATGGCTACACCTTC
-	TRBV4-3	13	TRBJ2-3	-	CASSRVPGDTQYF	TGCGCCAGCAGCCGAGTACCGGGGGATACGCAGTATTTT
TRBD1	TRBV5-1	16	TRBJ2-7	-	CASSLEGQGLSYEQYF	TGCGCCAGCAGCTTGGAGGGACAGGGACTATCCTACGAGCAGTACTTC
TRBD1	TRBV6-6	18	TRBJ2-7	-	CASSQHLLDRGGYYEQYF	TGTGCCAGCAGTCAACACCTACTAGACAGGGGGGGTTACTACGAGCAGTACTTC
TRBD1	TRBV5-1	13	TRBJ2-7	few	CASSLGDRGEQYF	TGCGCCAGCAGCTTGGGGGACAGGGGCGAGCAGTACTTC
-	TRBV7-2	13	TRBJ1-4	-	CASSFMRNEKLFF	TGTGCCAGCAGCTTTATGAGGAATGAAAAACTGTTTTTT
TRBD2	TRBV19	16	TRBJ2-7	-	CASSRRSGGTSYEQYF	TGTGCCAGTAGTCGACGAAGCGGGGGGACCTCCTACGAGCAGTACTTC
TRBD2	TRBV10-3	16	TRBJ2-3	-	CAISPGLAGGADTQYF	TGTGCCATCAGTCCGGGACTAGCGGGGGGAGCAGATACGCAGTATTTT
-	TRBV4-1	15	TRBJ1-2	-	CASSQGVRGGYGYTF	TGCGCCAGCAGCCAAGGGGTGAGGGGGGGGTATGGCTACACCTTC
TRBD1	TRBV6-5	15	TRBJ1-5	-	CASRQTGGWGQPQHF	TGTGCCAGCAGACAAACAGGGGGCTGGGGTCAGCCCCAGCATTTT
TRBD1	TRBV10-3	19	TRBJ1-3	-	CAISELNPGQGLGGNTIYF	TGTGCCATCAGTGAGCTCAACCCGGGACAGGGGCTGGGGGGAAACACCATATATTTT
TRBD1	TRBV7-9	17	TRBJ2-5	-	CASSPYTPGTVKETQYF	TGTGCCAGCAGCCCCTATACCCCTGGGACAGTCAAAGAGACCCAGTACTTC
TRBD2	TRBV28	14	TRBJ2-5	-	CASSPGGNSVTQYF	TGTGCCAGCAGTCCGGGGGGGAATAGTGTGACCCAGTACTTC
TRBD1	TRBV6-5	13	TRBJ1-2	-	CASTHRGGYGYTF	TGTGCCAGCACCCACAGGGGCGGCTATGGCTACACCTTC
TRBD1	TRBV11-2	16	TRBJ1-6	-	CASSFQGQGAGSPLHF	TGTGCCAGCAGCTTCCAGGGACAGGGGGCAGGGTCACCCCTCCACTTT
-	TRBV29-1	12	TRBJ2-1	-	CSAQDREGEQFF	TGCAGCGCTCAAGACCGTGAGGGTGAGCAGTTCTTC
-	TRBV15	20	TRBJ1-4	-	CATSRDRGEFVSRTNEKLFF	TGTGCCACCAGCAGAGATCGTGGGGAGTTCGTATCACGGACTAATGAAAAACTGTTTTTT
-	TRBV30	13	TRBJ1-1	-	CAWSSFRNTEAFF	TGTGCCTGGAGTTCATTTAGGAACACTGAAGCTTTCTTT
TRBD1	TRBV29-1	15	TRBJ1-1	once	CSVRDSFLGSTEAFF	TGCAGCGTTCGGGACAGCTTCCTAGGAAGCACTGAAGCTTTCTTT
-	TRBV2	14	TRBJ1-5	-	CASSGSGYGQPQHF	TGTGCCAGCAGTGGGTCAGGGTACGGTCAGCCCCAGCATTTT
-	TRBV11-2	17	TRBJ2-3	-	CASSLVGLLSSTDTQYF	TGTGCCAGCAGCTTAGTGGGACTCCTATCTAGCACAGATACGCAGTATTTT
-	TRBV30	14	TRBJ2-3	-	CAWSLGLSTDTQYF	TGTGCCTGGAGTCTTGGTCTAAGCACAGATACGCAGTATTTT
-	TRBV6-5	12	TRBJ1-2	-	CASRGGGISYTF	TGTGCCAGCAGGGGGGGAGGGATTAGCTACACCTTC
-	TRBV11-1	12	TRBJ2-1	-	CASSSRGNEQFF	TGTGCCAGCAGCTCCCGGGGGAATGAGCAGTTCTTC
-	TRBV7-8	16	TRBJ1-5	-	CASSLGRIGSNQPQHF	TGTGCCAGCAGCTTAGGGCGGATTGGGAGCAATCAGCCCCAGCATTTT